This T cell receptor beta chain stems from a study of kidney transplant recipient with SARS-CoV-2 infection. With regard to this clonotype: This may arise from a read error, as a much more abundant clone is one base away.

The CDR3 is 12 residues long. Germline V CDR1 and CDR2: DFQATT, SNEGSKA (reference sequence). V lost 1 base to trimming and J lost 4 bases, with 7 bases between them. TCRdb re-called the reads through MiXCR, storing one row per CDR3 protein. This table has 200,000 to 250,000 distinct CDR3 sequences, more than 25% appearing once. This sequence joins TRBV20-1 and TRBJ1-2, with D unclear. Material: a blood sample, obtained at baseline and between days 110 and 120 from a kidney transplant recipient. This TCR came from a male patient younger than 45 who had COVID-19 and was a kidney transplant recipient. T cells may partly derive from the graft donor. The CDR3 DNA follows: TGCAGTGCTAGAGGACGGGTCTATGGCTACACCTTC. Translated: CSARGRVYGYTF.